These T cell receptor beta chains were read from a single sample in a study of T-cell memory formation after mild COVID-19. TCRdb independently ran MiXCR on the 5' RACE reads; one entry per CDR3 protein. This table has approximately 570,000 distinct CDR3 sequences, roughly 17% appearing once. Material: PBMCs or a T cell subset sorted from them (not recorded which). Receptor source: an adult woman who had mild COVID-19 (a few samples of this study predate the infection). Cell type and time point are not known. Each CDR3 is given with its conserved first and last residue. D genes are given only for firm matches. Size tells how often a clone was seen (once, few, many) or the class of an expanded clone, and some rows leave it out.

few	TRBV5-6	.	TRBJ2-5	TGTGCCAGCAGCTTGAGGTACAGCGGAGATCAAGAGACCCAGTACTTC	CASSLRYSGDQETQYF
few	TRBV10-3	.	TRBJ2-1	TGTGCCATCAGTGAATTCAGTAGTAATGAGCAGTTCTTC	CAISEFSSNEQFF
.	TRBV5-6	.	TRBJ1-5	TGTGCCAGCAGTGAAGGAAGAGATCAGCCCCAGCATTTT	CASSEGRDQPQHF
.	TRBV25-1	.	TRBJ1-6	TGTGCCAGCAGTGAGTCAGGCCCTTCCTCACCCCTCCACTTT	CASSESGPSSPLHF
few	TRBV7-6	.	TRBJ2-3	TGTGCCAGCAGCTTAGAGTTCCGGGGGAGTACAGATACGCAGTATTTT	CASSLEFRGSTDTQYF
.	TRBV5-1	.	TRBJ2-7	TGCGCCAGCAGCTTGGAAGCCAGGGTTGCCTACGAGCAGTACTTC	CASSLEARVAYEQYF
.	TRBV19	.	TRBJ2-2	TGTGCCAGTAGCTCGGTGCTCGGGGAGCTGTTTTTT	CASSSVLGELFF
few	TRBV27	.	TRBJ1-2	TGTGCCAGCAGCGCCGGGCCCTACTATGGCTACACCTTC	CASSAGPYYGYTF
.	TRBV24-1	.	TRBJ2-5	TGTGCCACCAGTGATTGGGGTGGGAAAGAGACCCAGTACTTC	CATSDWGGKETQYF
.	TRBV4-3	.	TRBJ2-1	TGCGCCAGCAGCCAAGTGGTTCAATCCTACAATGAGCAGTTCTTC	CASSQVVQSYNEQFF
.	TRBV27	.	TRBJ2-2	TGTGCCAGCGGAGCAGGGCGTACCGGGGAGCTGTTTTTT	CASGAGRTGELFF
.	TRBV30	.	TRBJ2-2	TGTGCCTGGAGGGGAGCCGGGGAGCTGTTTTTT	CAWRGAGELFF
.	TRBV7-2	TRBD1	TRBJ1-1	TGTGCCAGCAGCCTTACAGGGGCCCGAATTGGGTTGAACACTGAAGCTTTCTTT	CASSLTGARIGLNTEAFF
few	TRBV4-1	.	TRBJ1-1	TGCGCCAGCAGCCAAGCGATGGCCCTGATGAACACTGAAGCTTTCTTT	CASSQAMALMNTEAFF
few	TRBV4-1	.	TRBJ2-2	TGCGCCAGCAGCCAAGTGGTGGAAACCGGGGAGCTGTTTTTT	CASSQVVETGELFF
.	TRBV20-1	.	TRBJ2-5	TGCAGTGCTAGGTCGGACGCCCACGGGTGGGAGACCCAGTACTTC	CSARSDAHGWETQYF
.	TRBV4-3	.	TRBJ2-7	TGCGCCAGCAGCCAAGATCCGGGGACCTACGAGCAGTACTTC	CASSQDPGTYEQYF
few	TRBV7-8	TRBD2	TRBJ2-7	TGTGCCAGCAGCTTAGGACTAGCGGGGGGCCCCCTCGAGCAGTACTTC	CASSLGLAGGPLEQYF
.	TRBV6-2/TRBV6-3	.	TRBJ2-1	TGTGCCAGCAGTTCCACTATAGGGACACGAAGCTCCTACAATGAGCAGTTCTTC	CASSSTIGTRSSYNEQFF
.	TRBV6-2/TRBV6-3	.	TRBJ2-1	TGTGCCAGCATAGGTCTACCTCGCTACAATGAGCAGTTCTTC	CASIGLPRYNEQFF
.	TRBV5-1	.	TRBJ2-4	TGCGCCAGCAGCTTGTCGGTCGGCCAGGGATGGAACATTCAGTACTTC	CASSLSVGQGWNIQYF
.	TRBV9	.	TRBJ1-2	TGTGCCAGCAGCGTAAGTCAGACCTCCTATGGCTACACCTTC	CASSVSQTSYGYTF
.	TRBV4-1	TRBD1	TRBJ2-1	TGCGCCAGCAGCCAAGAAGGGGACAGGGCCTTCAATGAGCAGTTCTTC	CASSQEGDRAFNEQFF
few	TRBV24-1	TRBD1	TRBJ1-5	TGTGCCACCAGTGATCGGACAGGGGACGGACAGCCCCAGCATTTT	CATSDRTGDGQPQHF
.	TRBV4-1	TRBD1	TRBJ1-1	TGCGCCAGCAGCCCGAGGACAGGGAGATTGGAGCGCGCTTTCTTT	CASSPRTGRLERAFF
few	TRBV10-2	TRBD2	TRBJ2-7	TGCGCCAGCAGACCCGAGGCGGGAGGGCTGTACGAGCAGTACTTC	CASRPEAGGLYEQYF
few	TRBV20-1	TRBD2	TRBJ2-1	TGCAGTGCTAGAGATAGTGAAGCGGGAGGGCCCTCGGATGAGCAGTTCTTC	CSARDSEAGGPSDEQFF
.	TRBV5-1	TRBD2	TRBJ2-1	TGCGCCAGCAGCTGGCGGCTGACTAGCGGGGAATACAATGAGCAGTTCTTC	CASSWRLTSGEYNEQFF
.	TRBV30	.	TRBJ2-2	TGTGCCTGGAGTAAGCCGGGAGGGGAGCTGTTTTTT	CAWSKPGGELFF
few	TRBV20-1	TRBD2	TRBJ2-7	TGCAGTGCTAGAGATCAAGGCGGGAGTACCTACGAGCAGTACTTC	CSARDQGGSTYEQYF
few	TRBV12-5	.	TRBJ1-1	TGTGCTAGTGGTTTGGTACTTCCGACGGGGGCCGCTGAAGCTTTCTTT	CASGLVLPTGAAEAFF
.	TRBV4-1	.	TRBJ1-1	TGCGCCAGCAGCCTCCCGACAGCCTACTTGAACACTGAAGCTTTCTTT	CASSLPTAYLNTEAFF
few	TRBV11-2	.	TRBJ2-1	TGTGCCAGCAGCCCTCGAGCGAGAAGCTCCTACAATGAGCAGTTCTTC	CASSPRARSSYNEQFF
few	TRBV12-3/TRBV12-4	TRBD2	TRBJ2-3	TGTGCCAGCAGTCTTGTAGCGGGTCAAGATACGCAGTATTTT	CASSLVAGQDTQYF
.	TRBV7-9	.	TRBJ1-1	TGTGCCAGCAGCCGTCGGGGGGCCGCTGAAGCTTTCTTT	CASSRRGAAEAFF
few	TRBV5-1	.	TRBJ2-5	TGCGCCAGCACCCCACAGGGCCGGGAGGCCCAGTACTTC	CASTPQGREAQYF
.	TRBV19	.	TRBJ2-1	TGTGCCAGTGGGACCGGGACCCGGCAGTTCTTC	CASGTGTRQFF
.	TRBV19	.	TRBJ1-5	TGTGCCAGCTTACAGGGACGTAATAGCAATCAGCCCCAGCATTTT	CASLQGRNSNQPQHF
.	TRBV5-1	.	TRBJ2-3	TGCGCCAGCAGCCCGGACGGGGGTGCAGATACGCAGTATTTT	CASSPDGGADTQYF
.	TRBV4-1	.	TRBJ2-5	TGCGCCAGCAGCCTCGATGGGCTGGACCAAGAGACCCAGTACTTC	CASSLDGLDQETQYF
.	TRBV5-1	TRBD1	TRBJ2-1	TGCGCCAGCACCTCGGACAGGAGCTCCTACAATGAGCAGTTCTTC	CASTSDRSSYNEQFF
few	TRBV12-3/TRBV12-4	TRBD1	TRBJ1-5	TGTGCCAGCAGGCGGACCGGGACAGTTCTTAGCAATCAGCCCCAGCATTTT	CASRRTGTVLSNQPQHF